Listed here are 22 T cell receptor beta chains from one sample, sequenced in a study of Tregs in tolerant kidney transplant recipients. Here immunoSEQ multiplex PCR was the method, and the copy in TCRdb shows in-frame clones only, minus some. The data hold about 240,000 clones, with about 80% observed a single time. Material for sequencing was CD4+ T cells from blood. These receptor sequences come from a human donor in good health.

About this clone: This sample also contains other DNA sequences that code for the same CDR3. The rearrangement joins TRBV14 to TRBJ2-7, with 9 bases that match TRBD1. This CDR3 has 13 residues. Germline trimming cut 4 bases from V and 4 bases from J; bases unmatched to any gene: 2. The germline V gene has CDR1 SGHDN and CDR2 FVKESK. The CDR3 is CASSRDRAYEQYF. As DNA, the CDR3 is TGTGCCAGCAGCCGGGACAGGGCGTACGAGCAGTACTTC. The entire variable domain, with the rest obtained from reference TRBV14 and TRBJ2-7, is as follows: EAGVTQFPSHSVIEKGQTVTLRCDPISGHDNLYWYRRVMGKEIKFLLHFVKESKQDESGMPNNRFLAERTGGTYSTLKVQPAELEDSGVYFCASSRDRAYEQYFGPGTRLTVT.

The chain links TRBV11-2 to TRBJ1-1, with D tentatively TRBD1 (6 bases). The CDR3 consists of 15 residues. The ends were cut back, 2 bases at V and 1 base at J, with 11 bases in the middle. Germline loops: CDR1 SGHAT, CDR2 FQNNGV. CDR3 region: CASSLHVQGNTEAFF. CDR3 DNA sequence: TGTGCCAGCAGCTTACACGTACAGGGGAACACTGAAGCTTTCTTT.

The CDR3 DNA follows: TGCGCCAGCAGCCAAGATGTAGGAGGGGTCCCTGAAGCTTTCTTT. The encoded protein is CASSQDVGGVPEAFF. The rearrangement joins TRBV4-1 to TRBJ1-1, with D maybe TRBD1 (5 bases). V was trimmed by 0 bases and J by 6 bases, leaving 14 bases between them. CDR1 MGHRA and CDR2 YSYEKL come from the germline V gene. The CDR3 consists of 15 residues.

J is TRBJ1-6 and V is TRBV27, with 8 bases lining up with TRBD1. The V segment lost 5 bases and the J segment 7 bases; nucleotides outside the gene matches: 1. CDR1 MNHEY and CDR2 SMNVEV come from the germline V gene (reference sequence). This CDR3 contains 13 residues. CDR3 DNA sequence: TGTGCCAGCAGTGGACAGGGCAATTCACCCCTCCACTTT. Translation gives CASSGQGNSPLHF.

This clone was seen a handful of times. This chain connects TRBV2 to TRBJ2-2; no firm D call. V lost 3 bases and J lost 8, with 7 bases in between. The CDR3 is 12 amino acids. In germline, CDR1 is SNHLY, CDR2 FYNNEI. CDR3 loop: CASSEDLGELFF. The CDR3 DNA sequence: TGTGCCAGCAGTGAGGACCTGGGGGAGCTGTTTTTT.

This clone has only one observation. V is TRBV5-1 and J is TRBJ1-4; the D gene is possibly TRBD1 (6 bases). Trimming took off 3 bases at V and 6 bases at J, with 18 bases between the two ends. The germline gives CDR1 SGHRS, CDR2 YFSETQ. The CDR3 loop spans 16 amino acids. CDR3 bases: TGCGCCAGCAGCTCACGGCAGGGGAACCCAGATGAAAAACTGTTTTTT. Protein product: CASSSRQGNPDEKLFF.

Only one count was recorded for this clone. The rearrangement joins TRBV18 to TRBJ1-4; D gene unclear. Trimming removed 3 bases at V and 8 bases at J, with 10 bases between. This CDR3 is built from 13 residues. CDR1 and CDR2 (germline): KGHSH, LQKENI. CDR3 sequence: CASSPGNFEKLFF. Here the CDR3 DNA reads TGTGCCAGCTCACCCGGTAACTTCGAAAAACTGTTTTTT.

The CDR3, as DNA: TGTGCCAGCAGTTACAAGGCCTGGGGGAACCAAGAGACCCAGTACTTC. Translating it yields CASSYKAWGNQETQYF. J is TRBJ2-5 and V is TRBV6-5; D is tentatively TRBD1 or TRBD2 (5 bases each). V gave up 2 bases and J gave up 0 bases, with 13 bases separating them. The CDR3 runs to 16 residues. Germline V gene data show CDR1 as MNHEY and CDR2 as SVGAGI.

This chain uses TRBV10-1 with TRBJ2-4; D perhaps matches TRBD1 (6 bases). The CDR3 runs 13 residues. V was shortened by 1 base and J by 15 bases, with 16 bases between the two germline ends. Germline V CDR1 and CDR2: WNHNN, SYGVQD (reference sequence). CDR3 protein: CASSEFPGQRGYF. The DNA of the CDR3 is TGCGCCAGCAGTGAGTTCCCGGGACAACGCGGGTACTTC.

The chain recombines TRBV15 with TRBJ2-1, with D hard to call. Trimming removed 8 bases from V and 2 bases from J, with 10 bases in between. CDR1 and CDR2 (germline): LNHNV, YYDKDF (reference sequence). The CDR3 covers 13 residues. CDR3 residues: CATQVPPYNEQFF. CDR3 bases: TGTGCCACCCAGGTGCCCCCCTACAATGAGCAGTTCTTC.

This clone was observed a handful of times. This chain joins TRBV6-1 and TRBJ1-5, with D uncertain. This CDR3 has 13 residues. Germline V gene sequence: CDR1 MNHNS, CDR2 SASEGT. V gave up 6 bases and J gave up 1 base, with 7 bases separating them. CDR3: CASRYGSNQPQHF. Here the CDR3 DNA reads TGTGCCAGCAGGTACGGCAGCAATCAGCCCCAGCATTTT.

The rearrangement joins TRBV11-3 to TRBJ2-7; D is perhaps TRBD1 or TRBD2 (7 bases each). This CDR3 is built from 16 residues. V was shortened by 1 base and J by 2 bases, with 15 bases between the two germline ends. The V gene's germline CDR1 is SGHNT and CDR2 YENEEA. The CDR3 here is CASSLGGAGTAYEQYF. DNA of the CDR3: TGTGCCAGCAGCTTAGGTGGAGCGGGGACAGCCTACGAGCAGTACTTC.

The V and J genes are TRBV5-6 and TRBJ2-3, with D possibly being TRBD1 or TRBD2 (6 bases each). Germline assignment: CDR1 SGHDT and CDR2 YYEEEE. The CDR3 sequence is 15 residues long. V lost 4 bases and J 10 bases, leaving 22 bases between the germline ends. The CDR3 loop is CASSPTEEGGIAQYF. DNA of the CDR3: TGTGCCAGCAGCCCGACGGAGGAGGGGGGAATCGCGCAGTATTTT.

V gene TRBV6-5 combines with J gene TRBJ2-1; no reliable D call. This CDR3 has 12 amino acids. V lost 10 bases and J 12 bases, leaving 19 bases between the germline ends. CDR1 and CDR2 from the germline V gene are MNHEY and SVGAGI. CDR3 DNA sequence: TGTGCCACCTCCCTCGAACGTAGTGGGCAGTTCTTC. Protein sequence: CATSLERSGQFF.

The gene calls are TRBV11-2 and TRBJ2-1; D is perhaps TRBD2 (5 bases). The V gene lost 8 bases and the J gene lost 9 bases, with 17 bases spanning the gap. The V gene's germline CDR1 is SGHAT and CDR2 FQNNGV. CDR3 size: 13 residues. Here the CDR3 reads CASLRERPPEQFF. Here the CDR3 DNA reads TGTGCCAGCTTGAGGGAGCGCCCCCCTGAGCAGTTCTTC.

The genes are TRBV5-1 and TRBJ1-1; 7 bases map to TRBD1. Germline V lookup: CDR1 SGHRS, CDR2 YFSETQ. V lost 3 bases to trimming and J lost 0 bases; unmatched junction nucleotides: 5. The CDR3 has 15 residues. In DNA form, the CDR3 reads TGCGCCAGCAGCTCAGGGACAGATTTGAACACTGAAGCTTTCTTT. It translates to CASSSGTDLNTEAFF.

Judged by abundance, this clone is medium-sized. This chain links TRBV6-5 with TRBJ1-1; D gene unclear. The CDR3 has 13 residues. V lost 4 bases, J lost 1 base, and 7 bases lay in between. Germline V CDR1 and CDR2: MNHEY, SVGAGI. DNA for the CDR3: TGTGCCAGCAGTTTTAGCGCGAACACTGAAGCTTTCTTT. Amino acids: CASSFSANTEAFF.

This clone showed up just a few times. V usage is TRBV10-1 and J usage is TRBJ1-2; D may be TRBD1 (5 bases). V lost 6 bases and J lost 6, with 14 bases in between. From germline, CDR1 is WNHNN and CDR2 SYGVQD (reference sequence). CDR3 length: 13 amino acids. The CDR3 here is CASSPVAGNGYTF. As DNA, the CDR3 is TGCGCCAGCAGCCCCGTGGCAGGGAATGGCTACACCTTC.

The chain recombines TRBV7-2 with TRBJ1-5; D not certain. Deletions cut 5 bases from V and 5 bases from J, with 7 bases between. Germline lookup yields CDR1 SGHTA and CDR2 FQGNSA. This CDR3 has 12 amino acids. This CDR3 is CASSPYDQPQHF. The CDR3 DNA reads TGTGCCAGCAGCCCATATGATCAGCCCCAGCATTTT.

The chain joins TRBV15 to TRBJ2-3, with D hard to call. The CDR3 runs to 14 residues. Between the trimmed V and J ends, which lost 1 base and 4 bases, there was a span of 9 bases. Per germline, CDR1 LNHNV and CDR2 YYDKDF (reference sequence). The CDR3 sequence: CATSRGGLADTQYF. The CDR3 bases are TGTGCCACCAGCAGAGGCGGTTTGGCAGATACGCAGTATTTT. The full variable domain, completed using reference TRBV15 and TRBJ2-3, is DAMVIQNPRYQVTQFGKPVTLSCSQTLNHNVMYWYQQKSSQAPKLLFHYYDKDFNNEADTPDNFQSRRPNTSFCFLDIRSPGLGDTAMYLCATSRGGLADTQYFGPGTRLTVL.

This clone was seen only once. The rearrangement joins TRBV6-1 to TRBJ2-7, with D possibly matching TRBD1 (5 bases). Deletions cut 6 bases from V and 5 bases from J, with 20 bases between. The CDR3 covers 15 residues. Germline V gene sequence: CDR1 MNHNS, CDR2 SASEGT. DNA of the CDR3: TGTGCCAGCAGCCCTAACAGGCAGAAGATCCACGAGCAGTACTTC. Residues: CASSPNRQKIHEQYF.

The chain combines TRBV5-6 with TRBJ1-2; D possibly corresponds to TRBD1 (5 bases). The CDR3 is made up of 13 amino acids. V lost 3 bases and J lost 8, with 14 bases in between. Germline CDR1 SGHDT, CDR2 YYEEEE. CDR3 nucleotides: TGTGCCAGCAGCTGGGACGGTTCGGGCGGCTACACCTTC. The encoded protein is CASSWDGSGGYTF.